Each of the 11 T cell receptor beta chains below was sequenced from the same sample in a study of T cell responses to AZD1222 COVID-19 vaccine (dated by TCRdb to about 2021). The library was obtained by the immunoSEQ multiplex PCR assay. Sourced from immuneACCESS, this table was stored by TCRdb with only in-frame sequences that have V and J called. A share of the clones is absent; for the studies checked, an unresolved V gene accounts for under half, and the remainder has no known explanation. In all, the sample holds approximately 150,000 clones, and nearly 90% of those were seen once. The ten largest clones take up about 4.9% of the sample. The time point tag for this specimen amounts to: about 28 days (+/-7) after the second vaccine dose. Per the publication, the treatment or condition label means: meningococcal conjugate vaccine given as trial control. Specimen: peripheral blood, collected 28 days after the second dose of the MenACWY control vaccine. The origin of the receptors is an adult who received the MenACWY meningococcal vaccine as a control.

This clone has only one observation. This sequence joins TRBV6-5 and TRBJ1-5, with D possibly matching TRBD1 (6 bases). The V end was cut by 6 bases, the J end by 4 bases, with 10 bases between. Germline V gives CDR1 MNHEY, CDR2 SVGAGI. The CDR3 loop spans 13 amino acids. CDR3 sequence reads: CASRLTGNQPQHF. The CDR3 DNA reads TGTGCCAGCAGGCTTACAGGGAATCAGCCCCAGCATTTT.

The chain recombines TRBV2 with TRBJ1-6; unclear D gene. The germline V and J ends were trimmed by 0 bases and 5 bases, with 5 bases remaining between them. Per the germline V gene, CDR1 is SNHLY and CDR2 is FYNNEI. The length of the CDR3 is 14 residues. The CDR3 is CASSEARDNSPLHF. In DNA, the CDR3 is TGTGCCAGCAGTGAAGCGAGGGATAATTCACCCCTCCACTTT.

V is TRBV5-1 and J is TRBJ2-3, with 8 bases lining up with TRBD2. The CDR3 is made up of 15 amino acids. Trimming removed 2 bases from V and 2 bases from J; junction bases left unmatched: 4. Germline V gives CDR1 SGHRS, CDR2 YFSETQ. The CDR3 reads CASSFSGDSTDTQYF. Written as DNA, the CDR3 is TGCGCCAGCAGCTTTAGCGGGGACTCCACAGATACGCAGTATTTT.

The chain couples TRBV7-2 to TRBJ2-7; 7 bases are a match to TRBD2. The V and J ends lost 1 base and 1 base, in that order; junction bases with no gene match: 4. The CDR3 spans 15 residues. Germline values: CDR1 SGHTA, CDR2 FQGNSA. DNA of the CDR3: TGTGCCAGCAGCTTAGTTACCGGGAGGTCCTACGAGCAGTACTTC. Its protein product is CASSLVTGRSYEQYF.

The chain uses TRBV6-6 and TRBJ1-2; D uncertain. V dropped 2 bases and J dropped 4 bases, with 14 bases sitting between them. Per germline, CDR1 MNHNY and CDR2 SVGAGI (reference sequence). This CDR3 contains 15 residues. The CDR3 DNA reads as TGTGCCAGCAGTTACGTGGAGGGATTACGCTATGGCTACACCTTC. Amino acid sequence: CASSYVEGLRYGYTF.

V usage is TRBV6-6 and J usage is TRBJ2-1; possibly TRBD2 for D (6 bases). The germline V and J ends were trimmed by 3 bases and 2 bases, with 8 bases remaining between them. This CDR3 spans 14 amino acids. CDR1 MNHNY and CDR2 SVGAGI come from the germline V gene (reference sequence). CDR3 amino acids: CASSYGGTYNEQFF. The CDR3 nucleotides are TGTGCCAGCAGTTATGGGGGGACCTACAATGAGCAGTTCTTC.

The chain has TRBV6-5 and TRBJ1-5; TRBD1 might be the D (6 bases). CDR1 is MNHEY and CDR2 is SVGAGI in the germline V gene. Trimming shortened V by 6 bases and J by 7 bases, and 13 bases separated the two germline ends. This CDR3 comprises 13 residues. The CDR3 protein is CASRNRVGQPQHF. The CDR3, as DNA: TGTGCCAGCAGAAACAGGGTCGGACAGCCCCAGCATTTT.

In this sample, this clone turned up once. V is TRBV11-3 and J is TRBJ1-1, with D hard to call. Germline CDR1 is SGHNT and CDR2 is YENEEA. V lost 4 bases and J lost 1, with 4 bases in between. CDR3 length: 12 residues. This chain's CDR3 is CASSYTNTEAFF. The CDR3 region has the DNA TGTGCCAGCAGCTACACGAACACTGAAGCTTTCTTT.

The rearrangement joins TRBV9 to TRBJ2-2; the D gene is possibly TRBD2 (5 bases). The CDR3 covers 15 residues. The V gene's germline CDR1 is SGDLS and CDR2 YYNGEE. Trimming cost V 6 bases and J 2 bases, with 14 bases left between them. The CDR3 here is CASNLDGINTGELFF. The CDR3 coding sequence is TGTGCCAGCAACCTGGACGGGATTAACACCGGGGAGCTGTTTTTT.

The rearrangement uses TRBV12-3 or TRBV12-4 and TRBJ1-5; D gene uncertain. The length of the CDR3 is 13 residues. The germline V and J ends were trimmed by 3 bases and 3 bases, with 6 bases remaining between them. Here the CDR3 reads CASSLGVNQPQHF. In DNA form, the CDR3 reads TGTGCCAGCAGTTTGGGCGTCAATCAGCCCCAGCATTTT.

The V and J genes are TRBV7-9 and TRBJ2-7; unclear D gene. CDR1 and CDR2 (germline): SEHNR, FQNEAQ (reference sequence). V dropped 5 bases and J dropped 6 bases, with 17 bases sitting between them. There are 14 residues in the CDR3. The CDR3 spells CASSPRLSMVEQYF. DNA of the CDR3: TGTGCCAGCAGCCCTCGGTTAAGTATGGTCGAGCAGTACTTC.